This T cell receptor beta chain was profiled in a study of cytomegalovirus exposure and HLA in healthy donors listed by TCRdb under 2017. Concerning the study at large: An earlier analysis of some 600 of the donors reported 276 Gb of sequence data and 100 million to 120 million unique TCR beta sequences obtained from 180 million or so T cells. In an earlier analysis of a few hundred of the donors, high-throughput TCR beta sequencing was used to judge whether each TCR beta V gene segment behaved as functional or pseudogenic. Class I and class II HLA loci were covered by the typing at four-digit resolution. About 280 gigabases of sequencing data and around 90 million unique TCR sequences made up an early release that covered around 640 HLA-typed donors. Of the 350 to 450 genotyped donors, roughly 76% were placed in the genetic ancestry cluster associated with self-reported Caucasian donors. Every discovery cohort repertoire had been produced on one sequencing platform. A later analysis re-analyzed previously published TCR beta repertoires from hundreds of donors and added high-resolution HLA genotyping to study TCR occurrence patterns. Because of strong linkage in the cohort, roughly 5 DR-DQ haplotypes were treated as single units for association and clustering. The study used immunosequencing to profile the T cell repertoires of around 600 subjects and linked those repertoires to cytomegalovirus serostatus. In a later genetic analysis, genome-wide SNP genotypes for about 55% of the roughly 700 donors were used, and that subset was treated as a discovery cohort. High-throughput TCR immunosequencing, statistical association of individual TCRs with disease status, and machine learning were combined to predict cytomegalovirus infection status. Donor age, sex, ethnicity and CMV serostatus were collected together with the repertoire data. The number of typed donors differed by locus: about 629-630 for A, B, C, DRB1 and DQB1; 522 for DQA1; some 610 for DPA1; and some 430 for DPB1. The study aimed to test whether signatures of past pathogen exposure could be identified by cataloging public T cell receptors. The later analysis used no new phenotypic data to find candidate immune exposures, relying instead on TCR beta sequences and their occurrence across donors. Among about 370 genotyped donors of the cohort, an average of roughly 230,000 unique TCR beta nucleotide sequences was sequenced per donor, of which about 18% were non-productive. In addition to the first cohort of approximately 670 subjects, a separate validation cohort of about 120 different subjects was used.

The CDR3 spans 15 residues, from the cysteine through the phenylalanine. CDR3 DNA is the only sequence kept; it has 45 bases, read in frame from the first base. V trim: 3 bases; J trim: 5 bases; unmatched bases: 9. Based on the germline V gene (reference sequence), the CDR1 and CDR2 sequences are LNHDA and SQIVND. What the study reported, not specific to this receptor: Most TCR sequences were seen in very few donors, while some public TCRs were found in many individuals. In a later analysis, TCR association rates were found to vary across HLA loci, with the most associated TCRs seen for DRB1 alleles and the fewest for HLA-C alleles. The classifier was reported to diagnose cytomegalovirus status with high specificity and sensitivity in both the original cohort and the validation cohort. The only immune exposure information available for the cohort was CMV serostatus. The study gave a list of 150 to 200 TCR beta chains associated with cytomegalovirus. In a later analysis, HLA-associated TCR beta chains were found to be more clonally expanded and to have lower generation probabilities than equally common non-associated chains. Some IMGT-functional V segments, including TRBV6-2 and TRBV6-3, could not be told apart with the 87-base-pair reads, so those segments were excluded. According to a later genetic analysis, donors in an Asian-associated ancestry cluster had fewer N-insertions in productive TCRs than the approximately 700-donor mean. Correlated functional status among segregating V segments might reflect linkage disequilibrium, but an unknown experimental factor could not be ruled out. Presence/absence analyses assumed roughly uniform sequencing depth across donors, an assumption that may not hold. A few of the identified cytomegalovirus-associated TCR beta chains were confirmed in vitro to be specific for cytomegalovirus antigens. Specific HLA alleles were associated with 15,000 to 20,000 TCR beta sequences at a false discovery rate of 0.05 in a later analysis. A further reported finding was that TCR beta sequences accurately predicted the HLA-A and HLA-B alleles for most subjects in the first cohort. Strong co-occurrence of HLA alleles, especially DR and DQ, made assigning TCR associations to individual alleles difficult. According to a later analysis, parvovirus B19, influenza, CMV and Epstein-Barr virus appeared linked to several top co-occurrence clusters. According to a later analysis, most CMV-associated TCR beta chains appeared to be HLA-restricted, and the HLA associations seemed to be driven largely by CMV exposure. Because HLA typing was unavailable for some donors at each locus, only the typed subset was used in association tests. A group of highly shared sequence variants was considered likely to be a technical artifact of the sequencing pipeline. Because counts were too low, about 18 rarely observed V segments, including chromosome 9 orphons, were excluded from the earlier analysis of around 590 of the donors. According to the authors, the approach could potentially be generalized to other disease states and immunological phenotypes. This cohort had only TCR beta chains sequenced, and the lack of alpha or paired-chain data limited which features could be detected. An association between a missense DCLRE1C variant and V-gene and J-gene trimming of TCR beta chains was found in a later genetic analysis and replicated in an independent cohort. In an earlier analysis of 500 to 650 of the donors, most TCR beta V segments appeared in productive rearrangements about 90% or about 30% of the time, broadly matching IMGT annotations.

A note on this clone: Its antigen target is currently unknown. No base-level quality is on record; no much larger clone is a single base apart.

The cohort was made up of approximately 700 healthy bone marrow donors. At the time of sampling, every cohort member was nominally healthy, though immune exposures that went unrecorded were likely present. The donor tested CMV seronegative, placing the donor among the approximately 400 seronegative members of the cohort. A peripheral blood sample was collected from each donor, and TCR beta sequencing was performed on peripheral blood mononuclear cells. Genomic DNA extraction from the blood cell samples was performed with the Qiagen DNeasy Blood Extraction Kit. Libraries were made using the immunoSEQ multiplex PCR assay. The multiplex PCR relied on a mix of 60 forward primers for TCR Vbeta segments and 13 reverse primers for TCR Jbeta segments. The CDR3 region of rearranged TCR beta genes was amplified from genomic DNA by a multiplex PCR assay. The amplified TCR beta libraries were sequenced on the Illumina HiSeq System as 87-base-pair reads. The authors' analysis ran thus. Across the 500 to 850 repertoires, a later analysis counted approximately 75 million unique TCR beta chains, around 11 million of which were shared by at least two donors. To remove PCR and sequencing errors, raw reads were error-corrected and collapsed into unique sequences using a nearest-neighbor algorithm that merged closely related sequences. Alignment of CDR3 sequences to IMGT reference sequences was used to assign V, D and J gene segments. For a sequence to be retained, at least a six-nucleotide match to both a V gene segment and a J gene segment was required. Rearrangements were called productive when the CDR3 lacked stop codons and stayed in frame with V and J; all others were non-productive. Following IMGT convention, CDR3 was defined as the stretch from the second conserved V-encoded cysteine to the conserved J-encoded phenylalanine. The earlier analysis of fewer than 700 of the donors excluded sequences that lacked an unambiguous match to a single V gene segment. An earlier analysis of a few hundred of the donors called V segments functional above 56.7% productive rearrangements and segregating when the between-donor standard deviation exceeded 5%. To diagnose cytomegalovirus status from the catalog of TCR beta chain sequences, a statistical classification framework was built. In a later analysis, V and J genes were assigned by comparing TCR nucleotide sequences against IMGT/GENE-DB human TR gene sequences. A later analysis assigned CDR3 sequences and most-parsimonious VDJ recombination scenarios with the TCRdist pipeline. In a later analysis, each TCR beta chain was defined by its CDR3 amino acid sequence together with its V-gene family, and reads lacking a unique V-gene family were excluded. To address suspected cross-contamination and a sequencing artifact, a later analysis removed over 500 highly shared, low-generation-probability nucleotide sequences. In a later analysis, a clonal expansion index for each public chain was calculated from normalized within-repertoire ranks of inferred template counts. Generation probabilities in a later analysis came from a VDJ recombination model fitted to out-of-frame rearrangements, and those results were checked against IGoR. In a later analysis, hypergeometric tests were used to score TCR-TCR, TCR-HLA and TCR-CMV co-occurrence, with a repertoire-size bias correction applied to TCR pairs. To estimate false discovery rates, a later analysis permuted the HLA or CMV assignments 20 times. In a later analysis, co-occurring TCRs were grouped using DBSCAN, with TCRdist sequence similarity added in when clustering inside HLA-allele-positive subsets. Co-occurrence clustering excluded repertoires with fewer than 30,000 or more than 120,000 public chains, plus five with anomalous nucleotide sharing. The table was pulled from immuneACCESS by TCRdb, which kept in-frame rearrangements only. Such tables lose some clones; where checked, under half of the loss comes from unresolved V genes, and the rest has no known cause. For V, J and clone size, that table is used; D and trimming come from the DNA. The table for this sample lists approximately 100,000 clones; over 70% of them were counted only once. The top ten constitute approximately 5% of the sample.

The source material was PBMCs. The V gene is TRBV19 and the J gene is TRBJ1-2; 7 bases in between match TRBD1. The TCR sequence derives from a woman aged 40 to 49 in good health and CMV-seronegative. The bases are TGTGCCAGTAGTATGGGGGACAGCCTGTGGTATGGCTACACCTTC. It is translated as CASSMGDSLWYGYTF.